Listed below are T cell receptor beta chains from one sample, sequenced in a study of blood T cell repertoires in COVID-19. Using immunoSEQ multiplex PCR, the repertoire was profiled, and TCRdb retains in-frame clones only, with some absent. The top ten hold around 1.8% of the sample, which has 250,000 or so clones, about four fifths seen once. Sequencing input: PBMCs or T cells enriched from blood (not recorded which). These receptors all come from a man aged 60-69 years who had recovered from COVID-19. The CDR3 runs from the conserved cysteine through the conserved F or W. D genes are given only for firm matches. Size tells how often a clone was seen (once, few, many) or the class of an expanded clone, and some rows leave it out.

v_call,j_call,clone_size,d_call,cdr3_aa,cdr3_nt
TRBV6-1,TRBJ2-1,few,-,CASSEKAGAMDEQFF,TGTGCCAGCAGTGAAAAGGCAGGGGCTATGGATGAGCAGTTCTTC
TRBV3-1/TRBV3-2,TRBJ2-7,-,TRBD1,CASTPRGQSYEQYF,TGTGCCAGCACCCCACGGGGACAGAGCTACGAGCAGTACTTC
TRBV12-3/TRBV12-4,TRBJ1-6,-,-,CASSSSIDSPLHF,TGTGCCAGCAGTTCCAGTATCGATTCACCCCTCCACTTT
TRBV9,TRBJ2-1,-,TRBD2,CASSAGGHSEQFF,TGTGCCAGCAGCGCGGGGGGGCATAGTGAGCAGTTCTTC
TRBV7-2,TRBJ2-3,-,-,CASSLAVAADTQYF,TGTGCCAGCAGCTTAGCCGTAGCTGCGGATACGCAGTATTTT
TRBV27,TRBJ1-2,-,TRBD1,CASSLGQGAVGYTF,TGTGCCAGCAGTCTCGGACAGGGGGCAGTTGGCTACACCTTC
TRBV3-1/TRBV3-2,TRBJ1-3,-,TRBD1,CASSRTGESGNTIYF,TGTGCCAGCAGCCGGACAGGGGAATCTGGAAACACCATATATTTT
TRBV9,TRBJ2-2,-,TRBD1,CASSGGTGTGELFF,TGTGCCAGCAGCGGAGGGACAGGCACCGGGGAGCTGTTTTTT
TRBV29-1,TRBJ2-7,-,TRBD1,CSALGQASSYEQYF,TGCAGCGCCCTTGGACAGGCTAGCTCCTACGAGCAGTACTTC
TRBV11-3,TRBJ2-3,-,TRBD1,CASSHRGEDTQYF,TGTGCCAGCAGCCACAGGGGAGAGGATACGCAGTATTTT
TRBV7-9,TRBJ1-2,few,-,CASSFAGAQGNYGYTF,TGTGCCAGCAGCTTTGCGGGGGCCCAAGGGAACTATGGCTACACCTTC
TRBV3-1/TRBV3-2,TRBJ1-6,-,TRBD1,CASSPSQGNNSPLHF,TGTGCCAGCAGCCCATCACAGGGGAATAATTCACCCCTCCACTTT
TRBV7-9,TRBJ2-7,-,-,CASSHSYEQYF,TGTGCCAGCAGCCACTCCTACGAGCAGTACTTC
TRBV2,TRBJ2-5,few,-,CASTRDNQETQYF,TGTGCCAGCACCCGGGACAACCAAGAGACCCAGTACTTC
TRBV9,TRBJ2-3,-,TRBD2,CASSPGTSGVSDTQYF,TGTGCCAGCAGCCCCGGGACTAGCGGGGTTTCAGATACGCAGTATTTT
TRBV3-1/TRBV3-2,TRBJ2-7,few,-,CASSQFGKYEQYF,TGTGCCAGCAGCCAATTCGGGAAATACGAGCAGTACTTC
TRBV7-9,TRBJ1-2,once,-,CASSAPGVGYTF,TGTGCCAGCAGCGCCCCGGGGGTTGGCTACACCTTC
TRBV2,TRBJ2-1,-,TRBD2,CASSLERGTNEQFF,TGTGCCAGCAGTCTAGAGCGGGGGACAAATGAGCAGTTCTTC
TRBV6-2/TRBV6-3,TRBJ2-7,-,TRBD2,CASSYLAGAAYEQYF,TGTGCCAGCAGTTATTTAGCGGGGGCCGCCTACGAGCAGTACTTC
TRBV25-1,TRBJ1-2,-,-,CASSEARAANYGYTF,TGTGCCAGCAGTGAGGCGAGGGCAGCTAACTATGGCTACACCTTC
TRBV5-8,TRBJ1-6,few,TRBD1,CASSRGTGELYNSPLHF,TGTGCCAGCAGCCGTGGGACAGGAGAACTCTATAATTCACCCCTCCACTTT
TRBV3-1/TRBV3-2,TRBJ2-7,-,-,CASSHPLTYEQYF,TGTGCCAGCAGCCATCCACTCACCTACGAGCAGTACTTC
TRBV18,TRBJ1-1,-,-,CASSPPEGLAFF,TGTGCCAGCTCACCACCGGAGGGTTTGGCTTTCTTT
TRBV21-1,TRBJ2-1,-,-,CASSNRLAGGPGSYNEQFF,TGTGCCAGCAGCAACCGACTAGCGGGGGGGCCAGGATCCTACAATGAGCAGTTCTTC
TRBV11-1,TRBJ2-1,-,-,CASSRRGEQFF,TGTGCCAGCAGCCGACGGGGGGAGCAGTTCTTC
TRBV7-9,TRBJ1-1,-,-,CASSPFRGFPTEAFF,TGTGCCAGCAGCCCTTTCAGGGGCTTTCCCACTGAAGCTTTCTTT
TRBV11-3,TRBJ2-3,-,TRBD2,CASSMVAGGGADTQYF,TGTGCCAGCAGCATGGTAGCGGGGGGCGGCGCAGATACGCAGTATTTT
TRBV4-3,TRBJ1-3,-,-,CASSQDGSSGNTIYF,TGCGCCAGCAGCCAAGATGGGAGCTCTGGAAACACCATATATTTT
TRBV15,TRBJ2-7,-,-,CATSRDPGSSYEQYF,TGTGCCACCAGCAGAGATCCAGGTAGCTCCTACGAGCAGTACTTC
TRBV19,TRBJ1-2,-,TRBD1,CASSITGDYGYTF,TGTGCCAGTAGTATCACAGGGGACTATGGCTACACCTTC
TRBV15,TRBJ2-7,-,TRBD1,CATSRGQGAPYEQYF,TGTGCCACCAGCAGGGGACAGGGGGCCCCCTACGAGCAGTACTTC
TRBV6-5,TRBJ2-5,-,TRBD1,CASSYHGQGDFQYF,TGTGCCAGCAGCTACCATGGACAGGGGGATTTCCAGTACTTC
TRBV12-3/TRBV12-4,TRBJ2-6,-,-,CASLSHVLTF,TGTGCCAGCCTGAGCCACGTCCTGACTTTC
TRBV2,TRBJ2-5,-,-,CASSSRRGTQETQYF,TGTGCCAGCAGTAGCCGACGGGGGACCCAAGAGACCCAGTACTTC
TRBV7-2,TRBJ2-5,-,-,CASSLGRGRKTQYF,TGTGCCAGCAGCTTAGGTCGGGGTCGGAAGACCCAGTACTTC
TRBV3-1/TRBV3-2,TRBJ1-5,-,-,CASSHSRGFNQPQHF,TGTGCCAGCAGCCATTCCAGGGGATTCAATCAGCCCCAGCATTTT
TRBV27,TRBJ1-1,-,-,CASSLAGGENTEAFF,TGTGCCAGCAGTTTAGCGGGAGGGGAGAACACTGAAGCTTTCTTT
TRBV25-1,TRBJ1-3,-,TRBD1,CASTEGQGAGNTIYF,TGTGCCAGCACCGAAGGACAGGGGGCTGGAAACACCATATATTTT
TRBV5-4,TRBJ2-6,once,TRBD1,CASSSGTGVSGANVLTF,TGTGCCAGCAGTTCTGGGACAGGGGTTTCTGGGGCCAACGTCCTGACTTTC
TRBV2,TRBJ2-5,-,TRBD2,CASSAQGLAQETQYF,TGTGCCAGCAGTGCCCAGGGACTAGCACAAGAGACCCAGTACTTC
TRBV11-2,TRBJ2-1,-,TRBD1,CASSSLDRVNNEQFF,TGTGCCAGCAGCTCCCTGGACAGGGTCAACAATGAGCAGTTCTTC
TRBV7-8,TRBJ2-5,-,TRBD1,CASSALQGRGETQYF,TGTGCCAGCAGCGCTCTACAGGGGCGCGGAGAGACCCAGTACTTC
TRBV4-3,TRBJ2-2,-,TRBD2,CASSNLAGPNTGELFF,TGCGCCAGCAGCAACTTAGCGGGGCCGAACACCGGGGAGCTGTTTTTT
TRBV5-4,TRBJ2-7,-,-,CASSLDRGSSYEQYF,TGTGCCAGCAGCTTGGATAGGGGGAGCTCCTACGAGCAGTACTTC
TRBV7-2,TRBJ2-1,-,TRBD2,CASSFLAGVHNEQFF,TGTGCCAGCAGCTTCCTAGCGGGGGTCCACAATGAGCAGTTCTTC
TRBV9,TRBJ2-3,-,TRBD2,CASSVQGSGGVSTDTQYF,TGTGCCAGCAGCGTACAAGGTAGCGGGGGGGTTAGCACAGATACGCAGTATTTT
TRBV12-3/TRBV12-4,TRBJ2-3,-,-,CASSILASDTQYF,TGTGCCAGCAGTATACTAGCCTCAGATACGCAGTATTTT
TRBV30,TRBJ2-2,-,-,CAWSSDRNTGELFF,TGTGCCTGGAGTTCCGACAGGAACACCGGGGAGCTGTTTTTT
TRBV21-1,TRBJ1-1,-,-,CASSKGGGTEAFF,TGTGCCAGCAGCAAGGGAGGGGGCACTGAAGCTTTCTTT
TRBV9,TRBJ2-3,-,-,CASSPEEGRTDTQYF,TGTGCCAGCAGCCCCGAGGAGGGGCGCACAGATACGCAGTATTTT
TRBV3-1/TRBV3-2,TRBJ2-1,-,TRBD2,CASSQLAGGGNEQFF,TGTGCCAGCAGCCAATTAGCGGGGGGGGGCAATGAGCAGTTCTTC
TRBV19,TRBJ1-4,-,-,CASSLGLNEKLFF,TGTGCCAGTTCCCTGGGCCTTAATGAAAAACTGTTTTTT
TRBV16,TRBJ1-1,-,-,CASSQAPGSTEAFF,TGTGCCAGCAGCCAAGCACCGGGTAGCACTGAAGCTTTCTTT
TRBV10-3,TRBJ1-2,few,TRBD1,CAISEKTGEIYGYTF,TGTGCCATCAGTGAGAAGACAGGGGAAATCTATGGCTACACCTTC
TRBV5-1,TRBJ1-1,-,TRBD1,CASSLAGGIAEAFF,TGCGCCAGCAGCTTGGCAGGGGGCATCGCTGAAGCTTTCTTT
TRBV19,TRBJ1-6,-,-,CASSIDTTSTSPLHF,TGTGCCAGTAGTATAGACACGACATCAACGTCACCCCTCCACTTT